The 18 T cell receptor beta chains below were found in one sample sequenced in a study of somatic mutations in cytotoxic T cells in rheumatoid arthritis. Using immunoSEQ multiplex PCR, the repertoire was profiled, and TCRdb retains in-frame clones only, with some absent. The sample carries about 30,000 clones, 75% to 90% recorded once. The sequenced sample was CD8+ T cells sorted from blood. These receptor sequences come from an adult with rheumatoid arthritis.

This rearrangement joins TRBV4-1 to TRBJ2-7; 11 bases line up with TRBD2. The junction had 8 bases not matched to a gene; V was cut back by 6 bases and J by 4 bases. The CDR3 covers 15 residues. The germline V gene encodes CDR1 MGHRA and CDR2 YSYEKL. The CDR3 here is CASRQTSGGEYEQYF. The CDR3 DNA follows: TGCGCCAGCAGACAAACTAGCGGGGGAGAATACGAGCAGTACTTC.

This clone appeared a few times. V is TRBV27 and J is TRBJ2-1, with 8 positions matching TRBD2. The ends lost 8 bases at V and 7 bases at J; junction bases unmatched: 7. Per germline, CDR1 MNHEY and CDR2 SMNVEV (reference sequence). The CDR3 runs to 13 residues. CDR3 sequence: CASGQREWNEQFF. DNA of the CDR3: TGTGCCAGCGGCCAGCGGGAGTGGAATGAGCAGTTCTTC.

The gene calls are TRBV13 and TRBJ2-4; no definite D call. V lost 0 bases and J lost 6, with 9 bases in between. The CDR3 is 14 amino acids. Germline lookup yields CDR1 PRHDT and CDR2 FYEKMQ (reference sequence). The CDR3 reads CASSLGNRGNIQYF. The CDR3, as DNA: TGTGCCAGCAGCTTAGGAAACAGAGGAAACATTCAGTACTTC.

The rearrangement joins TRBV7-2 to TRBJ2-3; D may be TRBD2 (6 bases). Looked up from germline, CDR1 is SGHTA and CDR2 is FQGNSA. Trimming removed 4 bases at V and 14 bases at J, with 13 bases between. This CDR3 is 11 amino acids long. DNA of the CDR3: TGTGCCAGCAGCTCGTCGGGAGTGGCGTATTTT. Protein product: CASSSSGVAYF.

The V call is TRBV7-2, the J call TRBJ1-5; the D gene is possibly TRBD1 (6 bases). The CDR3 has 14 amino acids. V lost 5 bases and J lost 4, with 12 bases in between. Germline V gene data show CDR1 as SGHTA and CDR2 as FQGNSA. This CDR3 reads CASSLPGANQPQHF. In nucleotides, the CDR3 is TGTGCCAGCAGCCTCCCAGGGGCGAATCAGCCCCAGCATTTT.

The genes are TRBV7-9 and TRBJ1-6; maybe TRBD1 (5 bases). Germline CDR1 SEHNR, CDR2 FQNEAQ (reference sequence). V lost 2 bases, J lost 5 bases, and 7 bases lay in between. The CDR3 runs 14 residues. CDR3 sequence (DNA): TGTGCCAGCAGCTTACGGGGGAATAATTCACCCCTCCACTTT. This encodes CASSLRGNNSPLHF.

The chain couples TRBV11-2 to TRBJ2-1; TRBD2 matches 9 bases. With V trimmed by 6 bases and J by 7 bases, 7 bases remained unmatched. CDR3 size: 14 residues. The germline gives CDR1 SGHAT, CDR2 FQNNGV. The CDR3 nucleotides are TGTGCCAGCAGTACGCTAGCGGGAAAAAATGAGCAGTTCTTC. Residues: CASSTLAGKNEQFF. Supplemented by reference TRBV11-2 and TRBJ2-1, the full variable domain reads EAGVAQSPRYKIIEKRQSVAFWCNPISGHATLYWYQQILGQGPKLLIQFQNNGVVDDSQLPKDRFSAERLKGVDSTLKIQPAKLEDSAVYLCASSTLAGKNEQFFGPGTRLTVL.

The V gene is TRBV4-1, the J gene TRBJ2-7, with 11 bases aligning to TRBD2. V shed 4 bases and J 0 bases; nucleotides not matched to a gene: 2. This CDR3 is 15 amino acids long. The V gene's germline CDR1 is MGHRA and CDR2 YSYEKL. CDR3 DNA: TGCGCCAGCAGCCTAGCGGGAGGGCCCTCCTACGAGCAGTACTTC. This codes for CASSLAGGPSYEQYF.

CDR3 bases: TGCGCCAGCAGCCAAGATTACCCGGTCGGAATTTCTACTAATGAAAAACTGTTTTTT. As protein: CASSQDYPVGISTNEKLFF. The V and J genes are TRBV4-1 and TRBJ1-4; D unclear. Germline V gene sequence: CDR1 MGHRA, CDR2 YSYEKL. V lost 0 bases, J lost 2 bases, and 19 bases lay in between. CDR3 size: 19 residues.

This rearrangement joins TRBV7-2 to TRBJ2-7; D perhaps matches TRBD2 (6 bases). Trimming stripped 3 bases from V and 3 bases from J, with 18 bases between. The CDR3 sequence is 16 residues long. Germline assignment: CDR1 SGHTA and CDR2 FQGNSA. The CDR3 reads CASSFVPTRGGYEQYF. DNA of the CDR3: TGTGCCAGCAGCTTCGTGCCCACTCGGGGAGGCTACGAGCAGTACTTC.

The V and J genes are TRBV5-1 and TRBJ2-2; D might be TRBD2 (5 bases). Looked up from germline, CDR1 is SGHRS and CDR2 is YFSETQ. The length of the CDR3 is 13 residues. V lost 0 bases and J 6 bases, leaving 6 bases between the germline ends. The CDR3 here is CASSLGGSGELFF. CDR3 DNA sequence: TGCGCCAGCAGCTTGGGAGGGTCCGGGGAGCTGTTTTTT. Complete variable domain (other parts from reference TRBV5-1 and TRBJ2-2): KAGVTQTPRYLIKTRGQQVTLSCSPISGHRSVSWYQQTPGQGLQFLFEYFSETQRNKGNFPGRFSGRQFSNSRSEMNVSTLELGDSALYLCASSLGGSGELFFGEGSRLTVL.

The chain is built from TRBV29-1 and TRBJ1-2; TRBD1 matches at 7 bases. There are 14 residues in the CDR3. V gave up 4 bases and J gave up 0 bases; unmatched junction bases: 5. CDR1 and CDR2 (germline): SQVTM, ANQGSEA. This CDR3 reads CSVGGQLPNYGYTF. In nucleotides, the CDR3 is TGCAGCGTTGGGGGACAGCTTCCTAACTATGGCTACACCTTC.

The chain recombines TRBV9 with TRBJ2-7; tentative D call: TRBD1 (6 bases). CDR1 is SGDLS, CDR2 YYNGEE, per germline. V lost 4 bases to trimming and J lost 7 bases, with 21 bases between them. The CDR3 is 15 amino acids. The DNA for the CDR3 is TGTGCCAGCAGCCCAAGGACAGAAATAGTATATGAGCAGTACTTC. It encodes CASSPRTEIVYEQYF.

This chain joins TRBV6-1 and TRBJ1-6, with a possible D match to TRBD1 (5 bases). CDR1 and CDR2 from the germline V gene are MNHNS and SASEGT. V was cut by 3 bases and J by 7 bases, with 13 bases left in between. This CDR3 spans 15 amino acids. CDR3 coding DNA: TGTGCCAGCAGTGACTCGCAGGGTGGGAATTCACCCCTCCACTTT. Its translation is CASSDSQGGNSPLHF.

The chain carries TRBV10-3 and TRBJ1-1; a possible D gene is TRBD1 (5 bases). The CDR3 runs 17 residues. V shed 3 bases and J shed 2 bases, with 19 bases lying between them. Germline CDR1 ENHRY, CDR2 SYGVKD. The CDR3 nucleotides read TGTGCCATCAGTGATGCCGGGGCCCAGGGATACAACACTGAAGCTTTCTTT. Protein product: CAISDAGAQGYNTEAFF.

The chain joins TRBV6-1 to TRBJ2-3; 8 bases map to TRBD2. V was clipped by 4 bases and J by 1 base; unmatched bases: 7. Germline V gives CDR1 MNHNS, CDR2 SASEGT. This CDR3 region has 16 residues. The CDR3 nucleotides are TGTGCCAGCAGTGGGAGGGGTAGCGGGGGCACAGATACGCAGTATTTT. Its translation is CASSGRGSGGTDTQYF.

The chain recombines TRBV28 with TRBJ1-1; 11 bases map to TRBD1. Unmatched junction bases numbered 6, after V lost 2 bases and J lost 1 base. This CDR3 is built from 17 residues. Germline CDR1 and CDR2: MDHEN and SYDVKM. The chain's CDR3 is CASSLPGQGVGNTEAFF. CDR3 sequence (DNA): TGTGCCAGCAGTTTACCGGGACAGGGGGTTGGGAACACTGAAGCTTTCTTT.

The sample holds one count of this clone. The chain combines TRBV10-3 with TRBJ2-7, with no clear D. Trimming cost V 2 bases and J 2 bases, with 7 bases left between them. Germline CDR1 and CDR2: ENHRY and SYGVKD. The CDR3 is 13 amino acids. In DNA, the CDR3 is TGTGCCATCAGTGAGGGGCAGACCTACGAGCAGTACTTC. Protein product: CAISEGQTYEQYF.